Shown below are 4 T cell receptor beta chains from a single sample sequenced in a study of T cell changes during pregnancy in multiple sclerosis. Repertoires were generated with immunoSEQ multiplex PCR, while TCRdb's copy carries only in-frame clones and drops some. Among about 38,000 clones listed, more than 75% were seen once. This material consisted of CD8+ T cells from peripheral blood mononuclear cells, taken in the third trimester of pregnancy. The receptors derive from a female donor with multiple sclerosis, enrolled in a pregnancy study.

V usage is TRBV5-1 and J usage is TRBJ2-7; 8 bases are a match to TRBD1. The CDR3 spans 12 residues. The germline V gene encodes CDR1 SGHRS and CDR2 YFSETQ. With V trimmed by 0 bases and J by 12 bases, 5 bases remained unmatched. CDR3 DNA: TGCGCCAGCAGCTTGGATGACAGGGGAAGGTACTTC. Translating gives CASSLDDRGRYF.

The chain combines TRBV6-1 with TRBJ2-7; 7 bases line up with TRBD1. Germline V CDR1 and CDR2: MNHNS, SASEGT. With 4 bases clipped from V and 5 bases from J, the junction kept 14 bases outside the gene matches. CDR3 length: 16 residues. DNA for the CDR3: TGTGCCAGCAGTGCGTTTTCACGACAGGGAGTCGACGAGCAGTACTTC. Translated: CASSAFSRQGVDEQYF.

The rearrangement links TRBV29-1 to TRBJ2-7, with D tentatively TRBD2 (5 bases). Per the germline V gene, CDR1 is SQVTM and CDR2 is ANQGSEA. The CDR3 covers 14 residues. V lost 0 bases and J lost 3, with 12 bases in between. The CDR3 spells CSVEDGEGSYEQYF. The CDR3 DNA reads TGCAGCGTTGAAGACGGCGAGGGTAGCTACGAGCAGTACTTC.

This clone was observed a handful of times. The gene calls are TRBV5-4 and TRBJ2-2; 7 bases agree with TRBD2. With V trimmed by 0 bases and J by 3 bases, 2 bases remained unmatched. Germline V gives CDR1 SGHNT, CDR2 YYREEE (reference sequence). This CDR3 comprises 15 residues. The CDR3 loop reads CASSLALADTGELFF. The CDR3 coding sequence is TGTGCCAGCAGCTTGGCGCTAGCGGACACCGGGGAGCTGTTTTTT. Drawing the rest from reference TRBV5-4 and TRBJ2-2, the complete variable domain is ETGVTQSPTHLIKTRGQQVTLRCSSQSGHNTVSWYQQALGQGPQFIFQYYREEENGRGNFPPRFSGLQFPNYSSELNVNALELDDSALYLCASSLALADTGELFFGEGSRLTVL.